The next 9 T cell receptor beta chains were all read from a single sample in a study of beta chain features in type 1 diabetes. General study points: For Type 1 diabetes patients, all four CD4+ subsets carried TCRB CDR3s that were moderately but significantly shorter.

Antigens of these TCRs are unknown. Sequencing targeted expressed TCRB transcripts, as all isolated RNA had been reverse transcribed. Some clones are missing from TCRdb's copy, which holds only in-frame ones; the method was immunoSEQ multiplex PCR. The sample consists of around 260,000 clones, 20% to 25% of them appearing once. Sequenced sample: naive CD4+ T cells from blood. These receptors all come from a woman in her 30s with type 1 diabetes.

This clone was counted a few times. The gene calls are TRBV6-4 and TRBJ2-3, with a weak D call TRBD2 (6 bases). The germline gives CDR1 MRHNA, CDR2 SNTAGT. This CDR3 spans 14 amino acids. Trimming took off 3 bases at V and 8 bases at J, with 15 bases between the two ends. CDR3 bases: TGTGCCAGCAGTGAGGGCCTAGCGTCGGTTACGCAGTATTTT. It encodes CASSEGLASVTQYF.

The CDR3 nucleotides are TGTGCCAGCAGCAAAAGACAGGGGCACTCCTACGAGCAGTACTTC. This codes for CASSKRQGHSYEQYF. The V gene is TRBV6-6, the J gene TRBJ2-7; 8 nucleotides line up with TRBD1. Trimming at V came to 6 bases and at J to 0 bases, leaving 7 bases not matched to a gene. Germline CDR1 MNHNY, CDR2 SVGAGI (reference sequence). The CDR3 runs to 15 residues.

As for this clone: Different DNA sequences within this sample yield the same CDR3. J is TRBJ2-7 and V is TRBV2, with D possibly TRBD2 on 5 matching bases. Trimming removed 1 base at V and 4 bases at J, with 8 bases between. The CDR3 is 13 amino acids. From germline, CDR1 is SNHLY and CDR2 FYNNEI. For the CDR3, the DNA is TGTGCCAGCAGTGAAGGCGGGTCTTACGAGCAGTACTTC. Its protein is CASSEGGSYEQYF.

J is TRBJ2-7 and V is TRBV4-1, with TRBD2 identical over 12 bases. Germline V CDR1 and CDR2: MGHRA, YSYEKL. V was pared by 4 bases and J by 0 bases, with 4 bases of the junction left unmatched. The CDR3 sequence is 16 residues long. CDR3 DNA: TGCGCCAGCAGCCCTCTAGCGGGAGGGAGCTCCTACGAGCAGTACTTC. Amino acids: CASSPLAGGSSYEQYF.

The chain employs TRBV7-2 and TRBJ2-7; D is undetermined. Germline CDR1 and CDR2: SGHTA and FQGNSA. The length of the CDR3 is 13 residues. V shed 6 bases and J shed 5 bases, with 14 bases lying between them. Written as DNA, the CDR3 is TGTGCCAGCAGTCGTGTGTATCGGGACGAGCAGTACTTC. Its translation: CASSRVYRDEQYF.

This chain links TRBV9 with TRBJ2-1, with D uncertain. The length of the CDR3 is 13 residues. V was pared by 4 bases and J by 8 bases, with 13 bases between. Germline V gene sequence: CDR1 SGDLS, CDR2 YYNGEE. This CDR3 reads CASSTSPQDEQFF. For the CDR3, the DNA is TGTGCCAGCAGCACCTCCCCCCAGGATGAGCAGTTCTTC.

In nucleotides, the CDR3 is TGTGCCAGCAGTTTATTGCAGGGAGGGAAGTACTTC. Translation: CASSLLQGGKYF. This chain uses TRBV28 with TRBJ2-7, with 7 bases matching TRBD2. CDR1 MDHEN and CDR2 SYDVKM come from the germline V gene. V was pared by 1 base and J by 11 bases, with 5 bases of the junction left unmatched. This CDR3 spans 12 amino acids.

This clone was found a few times. V is TRBV7-2 and J is TRBJ2-5; D is possibly TRBD1 (6 bases). The CDR3 length is 11 residues. V dropped 3 bases and J dropped 9 bases, with 8 bases sitting between them. Germline V gene lookup returns CDR1 SGHTA and CDR2 FQGNSA. This chain's CDR3 is CASSFDRPQYF. The CDR3, as DNA: TGTGCCAGCAGCTTCGACAGGCCCCAGTACTTC.

The sample holds a few counts of this clone. The rearrangement links TRBV4-2 to TRBJ2-1, with 8 bases aligning to TRBD2. This CDR3 is built from 17 residues. Unmatched junction bases numbered 13, after V lost 1 base and J lost 8 bases. CDR1 is LGHNA and CDR2 is YNFKEQ in the germline V gene. In DNA, the CDR3 is TGTGCCAGCAGCCAAGTTCCCGGACTAGCTGGTAAGGATGAGCAGTTCTTC. Translated: CASSQVPGLAGKDEQFF.